A selection of T cell receptor beta chains follows, all from one sample in a study of blood T cell repertoires in COVID-19. Sequencing was performed with immunoSEQ multiplex PCR; in TCRdb, only in-frame clones are kept and a portion is missing. The sample contains 130,000 or so clones, roughly three quarters of which appear only once. Specimen: peripheral blood. Every receptor here comes from a human donor in a cohort sampled during active COVID-19. The CDR3 runs from the conserved cysteine through the conserved F or W. Fields, in order: V gene, J gene, CDR3 protein.

TRBV2	TRBJ1-2	CASSPTGVNYGYTF
TRBV4-1	TRBJ2-7	CASSQDLARDSSYEQYF
TRBV9	TRBJ2-2	CASSPRTSGFTGELFF
TRBV18	TRBJ1-2	CASSPDVQLLYGYTF
TRBV5-8	TRBJ2-2	CASSSPWVGVKQAGELFF
TRBV11-3	TRBJ2-7	CASSQESGEQYF
TRBV19	TRBJ1-2	CASKWDSSDYGYTF
TRBV3-1/TRBV3-2	TRBJ2-7	CASSQEETSGLYEQYF
TRBV7-9	TRBJ2-5	CASSRNRLKETQYF
TRBV5-1	TRBJ2-7	CASSLMMGPSYEQYF
TRBV4-1	TRBJ1-2	CASSQTGEDNYGYTF
TRBV6-5	TRBJ2-7	CASSSPQGAYEQYF
TRBV11-2	TRBJ2-7	CASSLRYEQYF
TRBV3-1/TRBV3-2	TRBJ2-7	CASSSAWAGVYEQYF
TRBV27	TRBJ2-7	CASSSPGLQGYEQYF
TRBV10-1	TRBJ2-7	CASSESVLAGDEQYF
TRBV5-1	TRBJ1-6	CASSLEHQGYNSPLHF
TRBV15	TRBJ1-6	CATSRERWMDSPLHF
TRBV2	TRBJ2-3	CASTKGTSGSTDTQYF
TRBV2	TRBJ2-7	CASSLGGRYEQYF
TRBV19	TRBJ2-5	CASISSWGQGAQETQYF
TRBV6-5	TRBJ2-1	CASGHSEQFF